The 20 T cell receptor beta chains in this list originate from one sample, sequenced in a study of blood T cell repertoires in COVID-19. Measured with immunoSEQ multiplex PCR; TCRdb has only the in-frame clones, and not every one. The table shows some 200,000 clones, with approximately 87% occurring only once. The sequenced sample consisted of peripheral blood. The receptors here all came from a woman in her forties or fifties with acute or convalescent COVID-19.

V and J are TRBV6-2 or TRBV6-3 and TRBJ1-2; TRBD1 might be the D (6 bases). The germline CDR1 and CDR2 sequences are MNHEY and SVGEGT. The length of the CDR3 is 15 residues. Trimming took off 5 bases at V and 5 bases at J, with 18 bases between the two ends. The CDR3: CASSKTGLWLYGYTF. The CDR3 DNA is TGTGCCAGCAGTAAAACAGGGTTATGGCTATATGGCTACACCTTC.

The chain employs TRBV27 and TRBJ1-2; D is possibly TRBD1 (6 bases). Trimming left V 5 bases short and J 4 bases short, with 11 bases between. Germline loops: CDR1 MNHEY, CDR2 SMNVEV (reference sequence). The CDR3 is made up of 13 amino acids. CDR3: CASSQQGAYGYTF. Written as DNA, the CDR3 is TGTGCCAGCAGTCAACAGGGAGCCTATGGCTACACCTTC.

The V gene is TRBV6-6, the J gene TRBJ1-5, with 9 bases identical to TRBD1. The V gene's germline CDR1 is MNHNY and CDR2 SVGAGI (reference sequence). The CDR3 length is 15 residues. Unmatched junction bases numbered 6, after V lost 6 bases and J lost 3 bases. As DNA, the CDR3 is TGTGCCAGCAGCGAGACAGGGGGATACAATCAGCCCCAGCATTTT. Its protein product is CASSETGGYNQPQHF.

CDR3 protein: CAWSSGQKTDTQYF. DNA of the CDR3: TGTGCCTGGAGTTCGGGACAGAAGACAGATACGCAGTATTTT. The rearrangement uses TRBV30 and TRBJ2-3, with TRBD1 matching 7 bases. From germline, CDR1 is GTSNPN and CDR2 SVGIG (reference sequence). The CDR3 contains 14 residues. V trimming: 2 bases; J trimming: 3 bases; junction bases outside the gene matches: 5.

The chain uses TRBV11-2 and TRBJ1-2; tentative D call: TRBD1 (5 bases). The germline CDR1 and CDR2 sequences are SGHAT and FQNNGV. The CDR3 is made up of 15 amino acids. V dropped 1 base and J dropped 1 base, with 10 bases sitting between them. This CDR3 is CASSLGPGINYGYTF. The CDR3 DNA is TGTGCCAGCAGCTTAGGTCCAGGGATTAACTATGGCTACACCTTC.

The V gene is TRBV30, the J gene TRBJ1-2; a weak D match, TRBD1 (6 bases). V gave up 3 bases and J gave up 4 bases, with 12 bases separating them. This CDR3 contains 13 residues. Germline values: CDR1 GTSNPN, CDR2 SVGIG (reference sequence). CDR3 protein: CAWRQGYIYGYTF. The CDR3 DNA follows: TGTGCCTGGAGACAGGGTTATATCTATGGCTACACCTTC.

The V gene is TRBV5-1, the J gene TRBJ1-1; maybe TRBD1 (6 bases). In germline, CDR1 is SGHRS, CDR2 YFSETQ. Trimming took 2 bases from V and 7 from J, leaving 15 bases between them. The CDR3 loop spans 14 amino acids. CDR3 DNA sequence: TGCGCCAGCAGCTTAGAACAGGGCCTAATTGAAGCTTTCTTT. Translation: CASSLEQGLIEAFF.

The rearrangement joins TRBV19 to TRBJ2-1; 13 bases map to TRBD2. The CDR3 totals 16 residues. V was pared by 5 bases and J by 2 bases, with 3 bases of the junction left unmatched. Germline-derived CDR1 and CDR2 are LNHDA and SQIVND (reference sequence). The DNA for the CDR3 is TGTGCCAGTAGTCCGGGACTAGCGGGAACCTACAATGAGCAGTTCTTC. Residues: CASSPGLAGTYNEQFF.

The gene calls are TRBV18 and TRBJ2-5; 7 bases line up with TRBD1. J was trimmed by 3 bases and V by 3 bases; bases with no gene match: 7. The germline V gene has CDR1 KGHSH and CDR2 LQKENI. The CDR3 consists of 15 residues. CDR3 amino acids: CASSPPGTVKETQYF. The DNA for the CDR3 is TGTGCCAGCTCACCCCCCGGGACAGTAAAAGAGACCCAGTACTTC.

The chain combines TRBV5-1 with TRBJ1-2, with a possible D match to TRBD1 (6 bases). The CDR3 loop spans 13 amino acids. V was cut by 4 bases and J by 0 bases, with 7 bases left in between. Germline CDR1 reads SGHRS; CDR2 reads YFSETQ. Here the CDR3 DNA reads TGCGCCAGCAGCCGGACAGCTAACTATGGCTACACCTTC. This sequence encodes CASSRTANYGYTF.

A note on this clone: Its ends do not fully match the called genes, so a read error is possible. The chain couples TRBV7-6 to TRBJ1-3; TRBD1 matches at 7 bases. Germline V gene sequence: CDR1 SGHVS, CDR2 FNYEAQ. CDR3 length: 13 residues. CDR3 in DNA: TGTGCCAGCAGCTCACGACAGGGAAATACCATATATTTT. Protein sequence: CASSSRQGNTIYF. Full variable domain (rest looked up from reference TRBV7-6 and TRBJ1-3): GAGVSQSPRYKVTKRGQDVALRCDPISGHVSLYWYRQALGQGPEFLTYFNYEAQQDKSGLPNDRFSAERPEGSISTLTIQRTEQRDSAMYRCASSSRQGNTIYFGEGSWLTVV.

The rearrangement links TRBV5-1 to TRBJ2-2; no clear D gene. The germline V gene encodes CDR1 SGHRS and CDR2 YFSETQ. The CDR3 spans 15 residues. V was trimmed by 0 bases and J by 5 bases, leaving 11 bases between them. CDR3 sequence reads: CASSLGFVTTGELFF. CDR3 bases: TGCGCCAGCAGCTTGGGCTTCGTAACTACCGGGGAGCTGTTTTTT.

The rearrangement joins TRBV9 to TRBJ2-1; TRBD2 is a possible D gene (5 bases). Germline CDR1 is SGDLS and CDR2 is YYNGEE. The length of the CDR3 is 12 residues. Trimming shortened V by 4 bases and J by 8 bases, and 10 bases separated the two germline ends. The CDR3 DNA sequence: TGTGCCAGCAGCAGAGCTAGCTATGAGCAGTTCTTC. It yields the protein CASSRASYEQFF.

CDR3 DNA: TGTGCCAGCAGCTCCGTGGGGCGGCCTAGCACAGATACGCAGTATTTT. Its translation: CASSSVGRPSTDTQYF. V usage is TRBV7-2 and J usage is TRBJ2-3, with D maybe TRBD1 (5 bases). The CDR3 is 16 amino acids. Germline values: CDR1 SGHTA, CDR2 FQGNSA. V lost 4 bases and J lost 0, with 14 bases in between.

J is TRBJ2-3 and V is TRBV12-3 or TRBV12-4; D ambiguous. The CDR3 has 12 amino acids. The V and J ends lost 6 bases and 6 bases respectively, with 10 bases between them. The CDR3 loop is CASSLPRDTQYF. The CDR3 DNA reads TGTGCCAGCAGCCTACCGAGGGATACGCAGTATTTT.

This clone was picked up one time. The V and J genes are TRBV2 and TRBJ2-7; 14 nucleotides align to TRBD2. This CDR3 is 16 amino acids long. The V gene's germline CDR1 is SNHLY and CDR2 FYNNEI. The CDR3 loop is CASSDRLPGLAGVLKV. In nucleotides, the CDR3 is TGTGCCAGCAGTGACCGTCTTCCGGGACTAGCGGGGGTCCTGAAGGTC.

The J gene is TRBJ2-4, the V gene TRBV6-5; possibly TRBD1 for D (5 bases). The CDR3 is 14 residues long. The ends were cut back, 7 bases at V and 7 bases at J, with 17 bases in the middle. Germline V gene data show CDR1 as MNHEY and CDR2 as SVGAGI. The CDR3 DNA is TGTGCCAGCAATCTCGGGCAGGGAACGAACATTCAGTACTTC. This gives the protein CASNLGQGTNIQYF.

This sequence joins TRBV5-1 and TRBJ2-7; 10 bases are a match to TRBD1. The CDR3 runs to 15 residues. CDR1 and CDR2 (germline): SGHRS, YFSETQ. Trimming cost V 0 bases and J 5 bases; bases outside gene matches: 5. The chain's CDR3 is CASSLGRQGAHEQYF. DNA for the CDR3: TGCGCCAGCAGCTTGGGAAGACAGGGGGCTCACGAGCAGTACTTC.

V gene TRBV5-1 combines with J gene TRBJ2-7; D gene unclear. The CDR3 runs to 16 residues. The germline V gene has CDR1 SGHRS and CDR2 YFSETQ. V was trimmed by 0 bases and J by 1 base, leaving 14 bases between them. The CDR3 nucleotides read TGCGCCAGCAGCTTGGAGTCCAATATCTATTCCTACGAGCAGTACTTC. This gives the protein CASSLESNIYSYEQYF.

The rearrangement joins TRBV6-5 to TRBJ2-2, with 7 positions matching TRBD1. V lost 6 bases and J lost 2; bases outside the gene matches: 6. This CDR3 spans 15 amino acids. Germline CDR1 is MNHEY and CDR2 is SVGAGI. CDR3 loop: CASRPDRDNTGELFF. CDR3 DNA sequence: TGTGCCAGCAGACCTGACAGGGACAACACCGGGGAGCTGTTTTTT.